This is a list of T cell receptor beta chains from one sample in a study of human T cells and chemical hapten exposure. TCRdb reprocessed the RACE reads with MiXCR, giving one entry per CDR3 protein. Here the sample spans roughly 30,000 distinct CDR3 sequences, over 7% being singletons. The source material was whole blood. The receptors shown here come from a human donor in good health. Some clones in this sample may be carry-over from other donors' samples. The CDR3 runs from the conserved cysteine through the conserved F or W.

V	J	CDR3
TRBV6-2/TRBV6-3	TRBJ1-5	CASSYSRSQPQHF
TRBV6-1	TRBJ1-1	CASSAQGITEAFF
TRBV28	TRBJ2-6	CASSLWAPSGANVLTF
TRBV20-1	TRBJ1-3	CSAREGSNSGNTIYF
TRBV10-2	TRBJ2-7	CASRIVAESSYEQYF
TRBV5-1	TRBJ2-3	CASSLWRTTDTQYF
TRBV28	TRBJ2-6	CASSSPGRTGANVLTF
TRBV10-3	TRBJ2-1	CAISEREGSSYNEQFF
TRBV20-1	TRBJ2-7	CSAGLTSGSPIGYEQYF
TRBV28	TRBJ2-3	CASSLWREGPDTQYF
TRBV3-1	TRBJ1-5	CASSRDRDQPQHF
TRBV4-3	TRBJ1-1	CASSHQNTEAFF
TRBV2	TRBJ2-3	CASRDRERGDTQYF
TRBV20-1	TRBJ1-1	CSAGIGQGTEAFF